A selection of T cell receptor beta chains follows, all from one sample in a study of T cells in localized non-small cell lung cancer. The repertoire was sequenced with immunoSEQ multiplex PCR; TCRdb's copy has only in-frame clones and lacks some. The sample includes 30,000 to 40,000 clones, approximately 80% seen only once; the top ten take about 18%. The sample here was peripheral blood, taken before any cancer treatment. These receptors were taken from a male donor aged 60 or older with stage III squamous cell lung carcinoma. Both conserved end residues are part of each CDR3. D genes are given only for firm matches. Only some rows state a clone size, as once, few, many or a class for expanded clones.

clone size	V gene	D gene	J gene	CDR3 protein	CDR3 DNA
NA	TRBV2	NA	TRBJ1-6	CASTKGGFSSYNSPLHF	TGTGCCAGCACCAAAGGAGGGTTTAGCTCCTATAATTCACCCCTCCACTTT
NA	TRBV2	NA	TRBJ1-1	CASSEGRGVRTEAFF	TGTGCCAGCAGTGAAGGGAGAGGGGTAAGAACTGAAGCTTTCTTT
medium-sized	TRBV5-4	TRBD2	TRBJ2-1	CASSFWTSGNNEQFF	TGTGCCAGCAGCTTCTGGACTAGCGGGAACAATGAGCAGTTCTTC
NA	TRBV7-9	NA	TRBJ1-1	CASSPTKVTANTEAFF	TGTGCCAGCAGCCCTACCAAAGTGACAGCGAACACTGAAGCTTTCTTT
NA	TRBV11-2	NA	TRBJ2-2	CASSLDHRQGELFF	TGTGCCAGCAGCTTAGATCACCGACAAGGGGAGCTGTTTTTT
NA	TRBV29-1	NA	TRBJ1-2	CSVDAGLSYGYTF	TGCAGCGTTGACGCGGGGTTGAGCTATGGCTACACCTTC
NA	TRBV11-2	NA	TRBJ1-2	CASSPTPTASHYGYTF	TGTGCCAGCAGCCCCACCCCCACGGCAAGCCACTATGGCTACACCTTC
NA	TRBV6-6	NA	TRBJ1-2	CASSLADGYTF	TGTGCCAGCAGTTTGGCGGACGGCTACACCTTC
NA	TRBV11-3	NA	TRBJ2-1	CASSLVPREGEQFF	TGTGCCAGCAGCTTAGTGCCCCGGGAAGGTGAGCAGTTCTTC
NA	TRBV2	NA	TRBJ1-2	CASRLGGGDGYTF	TGTGCCAGCAGATTGGGGGGAGGAGATGGCTACACCTTC
NA	TRBV7-9	NA	TRBJ1-1	CASSLIREGTEAFF	TGTGCCAGCAGCTTAATCAGGGAAGGCACTGAAGCTTTCTTT
NA	TRBV2	NA	TRBJ2-1	CASSEPRSSYNEQFF	TGTGCCAGCAGTGAACCCCGGAGCTCCTACAATGAGCAGTTCTTC
once	TRBV7-9	NA	TRBJ2-7	CASSPPDQGGYEQYF	TGTGCCAGCAGCCCACCTGACCAGGGCGGCTACGAGCAGTACTTC
NA	TRBV19	NA	TRBJ2-3	CASSIGTSTGDTQYF	TGTGCCAGTAGTATAGGGACCTCGACGGGGGATACGCAGTATTTT
NA	TRBV2	NA	TRBJ1-2	CASSQKRTETYGYTF	TGTGCCAGCAGTCAGAAACGGACGGAGACCTATGGCTACACCTTC
once	TRBV5-1	NA	TRBJ1-1	CASSVPGTGGTEAFF	TGCGCCAGCAGCGTACCCGGCACGGGTGGGACTGAAGCTTTCTTT